This entry is about one T cell receptor (beta chain). It lacks a known antigen. No quality values exist for individual bases; no much larger clone is one base distant. This record belongs to a study of Ad26.COV2.S vaccination and SARS-CoV-2 variants (dated by TCRdb to the early 2020s). For context, the study as a whole: Donors in the vaccine arm were drawn from COV1001, a phase I-IIa trial of Ad26.COV2.S in healthy adults that was multicentre, randomized, double-blind and placebo-controlled. TCRbeta repertoire sequencing was used to assess the specificity and breadth of SARS-CoV-2-reactive T cell receptors after Ad26.COV2.S vaccination. The TCR-sequenced set comprised around 30 samples: some 20 Ad26.COV2.S vaccine recipients, 5 placebo recipients and 8 SARS-CoV-2 convalescent individuals. Ad26.COV2.S was administered intramuscularly at 5 x 10^10 or 1 x 10^11 viral particles, either as a single shot or as two shots given 56 days apart. Participants in the trial were split at random into five groups of five each, receiving low-dose or high-dose Ad26.COV2.S once or twice, or else placebo on both occasions. Throughout the experiments and outcome assessment, investigators stayed blinded to trial group allocation.

According to the germline V gene, CDR1 reads MNHEY and CDR2 reads SVGAGI. V has 7 bases trimmed and J has 4 bases trimmed; junction bases matching no gene number 4. Including cysteine and phenylalanine, the CDR3 has 13 amino acids. Kept here is only the CDR3 DNA, which spans 39 bases and is read in frame from base 1. Broad study findings and their caveats: The authors noted that total T cell responses may have been underestimated by the TCR breadth and depth analyses. Vaccine and placebo recipients had similar non-spike TCR breadth, a finding consistent with the vaccine containing only spike. After vaccination, spike-specific CD8+ and CD4+ T cell responses were reported to show substantial breadth. Spike-specific TCR breadth was higher in Ad26.COV2.S recipients than in placebo recipients (P = 0.0014). Comparing responses between vaccine doses or regimens was not something the study was powered to do.

The immunoSEQ Assay was used to sequence TCRbeta CDR3 regions. After extraction, genomic DNA underwent amplification by bias-controlled multiplex PCR, followed by high-throughput sequencing. The study's own analysis went as follows. Collapsing and filtering of sequences were performed to quantify the absolute abundance of each unique TCRbeta CDR3 region. T cell fraction was estimated by normalizing TCRbeta template counts to usable DNA, which was measured by amplifying reference genes present in all nucleated cells. Repertoire TCRs were annotated as SARS-CoV-2-specific when V gene, CDR3 amino acid sequence and J gene were exactly matched to a known reactive TCR set. The reference SARS-CoV-2 TCR set was obtained from MIRA and was filtered for enrichment in COVID-19-positive ImmuneCODE repertoires, whereby public or cross-reactive TCRs were removed. Based on the MIRA antigens, annotated TCRs were further analysed at the level of specific ORF or position within ORF. Breadth was defined as the number of annotated unique rearrangements divided by the total number of unique productive rearrangements, and depth was defined as the summed frequency of the annotated unique rearrangements. Group comparisons of TCR breadth used two-sided Wilcoxon rank-sum tests. Drawn from immuneACCESS, this table holds only the in-frame rearrangements with V and J called that TCRdb kept. Clones are partly lost; checked studies trace under half to an unresolved V gene and leave the rest unexplained. Clone size and the V and J calls come from that table; the DNA yielded D and trimming. This sample is represented by roughly 400,000 clones; around 91% of them were singletons. The biggest ten clones account for about 4.1% of the sample.

The sample's treatment or condition label is to be understood as: roughly 18 received Ad26.COV2.S at low or high dose, single or two shots; five or six received placebo; per-sample allocation not given. For vaccine and placebo recipients, repertoires were sequenced using samples collected on day 63 after the first injection. Between 29 July and 7 August 2020, Cohort 1b enrolled 25 adults aged 18-55 years at one site in Boston, USA. Ad26.COV2.S consisted of a replication-incompetent adenovirus type 26 vector by which a prefusion-stabilized SARS-CoV-2 spike protein from the original Wuhan strain was expressed.

The rearranged chain carries TRBV6-5 and TRBJ2-5, with 9 middle bases fitting TRBD2. Sequencing used peripheral blood, obtained in a trial of Ad26.COV2.S vaccine versus placebo. This receptor was taken from a person between 18 and 59 years old who received the Ad26.COV2.S COVID-19 vaccine or a placebo. The CDR3 amino acid sequence is: CASTILAGETQYF. The DNA sequence is TGTGCCAGCACGATACTAGCGGGAGAGACCCAGTACTTC.